Each of the 24 T cell receptor beta chains below was sequenced from the same sample in a study of T cell clonality in common variable immunodeficiency. Some clones are missing from TCRdb's copy, which holds only in-frame ones; the method was immunoSEQ multiplex PCR. Recorded here are around 39,000 clones, with no singletons, and the ten leading clones hold 2.5% to 3.5%. The sequenced sample consisted of peripheral blood mononuclear cells. The receptors were gathered from a person between 18 and 75 years old in good health.

This clone was seen repeatedly, ten times or more. The read is 3 residues too short to cover the CDR3 end, so that end is filled in from the germline J gene. The V and J genes are TRBV7-2 and TRBJ2-1; 9 nucleotides line up with TRBD2. Germline V gene sequence: CDR1 SGHTA, CDR2 FQGNSA. V was pared by 4 bases and J by 7 bases, with 8 bases of the junction left unmatched. This CDR3 contains 15 residues. CDR3 DNA (partial): TGTGCCAGCAGCTCACTAGCGGGTGGTTTTAATGAG. This translates into CASSSLAGGFNE. The entire CDR3 sequence reads CASSSLAGGFNEQFF.

This clone was recorded at least ten times. The read terminates 3 residues before the CDR3 end, so the remaining end is supplied by the germline J gene. This chain joins TRBV5-1 and TRBJ2-5, with 7 bases fitting TRBD1. The CDR3 is 13 residues long. CDR1 and CDR2 from the germline V gene are SGHRS and YFSETQ. Germline trimming cut 4 bases from V and 4 bases from J; bases unmatched to any gene: 4. CDR3 DNA, as far as it was read: TGCGCCAGCAGCGTAAACAGGGGAGAGACC. It is translated as CASSVNRGET. The CDR3 reads in full as CASSVNRGETQYF.

This clone was picked up a small number of times. A read error may be the cause here, since a much bigger clone is one base away. The read finishes 3 residues shy of the CDR3 end, and the germline J gene is used to complete it. This chain uses TRBV11-1 with TRBJ1-1; D gene ambiguous. The CDR3 is 13 residues long. Germline loops: CDR1 SGHAT, CDR2 FQDESV (reference sequence). V was cut by 5 bases and J by 1 base, with 8 bases left in between. The sequenced part of the CDR3 DNA is TGTGCCAGCAGCCCGGCGGGGAACACTGAA. It codes for CASSPAGNTE. The complete CDR3 sequence is CASSPAGNTEAFF.

At least ten counts were recorded for this clone. The read stops 3 residues short of the end of the CDR3; the missing end is completed from the germline J gene. The chain joins TRBV20-1 to TRBJ1-1; tentative D call: TRBD1 (5 bases). The ends were cut back, 2 bases at V and 4 bases at J, with 17 bases in the middle. This CDR3 contains 15 residues. Germline CDR1 reads DFQATT; CDR2 reads SNEGSKA (reference sequence). CDR3 DNA (partial): TGCAGTGCTAGAACAGGAGATACTTTGAGCACTGAA. This encodes CSARTGDTLSTE. The full CDR3 protein reads CSARTGDTLSTEAFF.

There are many counts of this clone. Read data end 3 residues before the CDR3 end; the end is taken from the germline J gene. The chain is built from TRBV7-2 and TRBJ2-2; 9 nucleotides match TRBD2. J gave up 6 bases and V 2 bases, and 4 bases lay outside the gene matches. The CDR3 consists of 15 residues. Germline assignment: CDR1 SGHTA and CDR2 FQGNSA. CDR3 sequence reads: CASSLSASGAGELFF. Incomplete CDR3 DNA: TGTGCCAGCAGCTTATCGGCTAGCGGGGCCGGGGAG.

This clone was seen ten or more times. With the read ending 3 residues before the CDR3 end, the germline J gene is used to fill in that end. The chain combines TRBV5-4 with TRBJ2-7; 7 nucleotides align to TRBD1. CDR1 and CDR2 (germline): SGHNT, YYREEE (reference sequence). This CDR3 has 12 amino acids. Trimming removed 5 bases from V and 6 bases from J; junction bases left unmatched: 5. CDR3 amino acids: CASRSTGAEQYF. The sequenced CDR3 bases are TGTGCCAGCAGATCCACAGGGGCCGAG.

As concerns this clone: The read ends 3 residues early relative to the CDR3; the germline J gene fills the gap. The rearrangement joins TRBV5-6 to TRBJ2-7; TRBD1 is a possible D gene (6 bases). The CDR3 covers 14 residues. Germline V lookup: CDR1 SGHDT, CDR2 YYEEEE. The ends were cut back, 2 bases at V and 4 bases at J, with 13 bases in the middle. CDR3 sequence reads: CASSFGQLGYEQYF. CDR3 bases read: TGTGCCAGCAGCTTCGGACAGTTAGGTTACGAG. Complete variable domain (other parts from reference TRBV5-6 and TRBJ2-7): DAGVTQSPTHLIKTRGQQVTLRCSPKSGHDTVSWYQQALGQGPQFIFQYYEEEERQRGNFPDRFSGHQFPNYSSELNVNALLLGDSALYLCASSFGQLGYEQYFGPGTRLTVT.

This clone was seen ten or more times. Read coverage stops 3 residues before the CDR3 terminus; the germline J gene supplies the remainder. The gene calls are TRBV13 and TRBJ2-7; the match to TRBD1 covers 8 bases. Trimming took 5 bases from V and 2 from J; bases not matched to a gene: 2. CDR3 length: 13 amino acids. Germline V CDR1 and CDR2: PRHDT, FYEKMQ (reference sequence). Here the CDR3 reads CASSRTGTYEQYF. Partial CDR3 DNA: TGTGCCAGCAGCCGGACAGGGACCTACGAG.

This clone showed up many times. The CDR3 end is not reached by the read, which stops 3 residues before it; the germline J gene fills it in. V is TRBV6-1 and J is TRBJ2-3; D gene ambiguous. V was trimmed by 4 bases and J by 1 base, leaving 9 bases between them. The length of the CDR3 is 14 residues. The germline CDR1 and CDR2 sequences are MNHNS and SASEGT. CDR3 sequence: CASSVSEGTDTQYF. CDR3 DNA, as far as it was read: TGTGCCAGCAGTGTATCAGAGGGCACAGATACG.

About this clone itself: The CDR3 end lies 3 residues beyond the end of the read and is filled in from the germline J gene. The rearrangement uses TRBV7-6 and TRBJ1-6, with TRBD1 matching 7 bases. Germline CDR1 and CDR2: SGHVS and FNYEAQ. The CDR3 is made up of 18 amino acids. V trimming: 1 base; J trimming: 7 bases; junction bases outside the gene matches: 13. CDR3 DNA, as far as it was read: TGTGCCAGCAGCTTAGTTCCGTCCGCCGGACAGGCCAATTCACCC. It specifies CASSLVPSAGQANSP. The whole CDR3 protein reads CASSLVPSAGQANSPLHF.

Many counts were recorded for this clone. The read gets to within 3 residues of the CDR3 end, and the germline J gene fills in the rest. This chain uses TRBV19 with TRBJ2-7, with 7 nucleotides matching TRBD1. The CDR3 runs to 12 residues. The V gene's germline CDR1 is LNHDA and CDR2 SQIVND (reference sequence). Losses at the gene ends were 6 bases for V and 5 bases for J; bases not matched to a gene: 4. This chain's CDR3 is CASSQGVDEQYF. CDR3 DNA, as far as it was read: TGTGCCAGTAGCCAGGGGGTCGACGAG.

Ten or more counts support this clone. At one end the junction does not follow the germline gene, possibly because of a read error. The read comes to an end 3 residues before the CDR3 does, leaving the germline J gene to fill in the end. The chain recombines TRBV5-1 with TRBJ2-7, with D perhaps TRBD1 (5 bases). CDR3 length equals 14 residues. Germline V gene data show CDR1 as SGHRS and CDR2 as YFSETQ. This CDR3 is CASGLTAGLSEQYF. Partial CDR3 DNA: TGCGCCAGCGGCTTGACCGCAGGGCTCTCCGAG.

This clone was seen at least ten times. The CDR3 goes on 3 residues after the read ends, and that part is filled in from the germline J gene. The chain links TRBV11-3 to TRBJ1-2; the D gene is possibly TRBD1 (5 bases). The CDR3 has 11 residues. Germline assignment: CDR1 SGHNT and CDR2 YENEEA. V shed 6 bases and J shed 3 bases, with 5 bases lying between them. The covered CDR3 bases are TGTGCCAGCAGGGGGCACTATGGC. Amino acid sequence: CASRGHYG. The whole CDR3 is CASRGHYGYTF.

This clone was counted only a few times. The read gets to within 3 residues of the CDR3 end, and the germline J gene fills in the rest. The V call is TRBV11-1, the J call TRBJ1-1; D gene uncertain. The CDR3 runs to 11 residues. Germline V gives CDR1 SGHAT, CDR2 FQDESV (reference sequence). Trimming took 6 bases from V and 5 from J, leaving 7 bases between them. The CDR3 reads CASRAGTEAFF. CDR3 DNA, as far as it was read: TGTGCCAGCAGAGCGGGGACTGAA.

This clone was detected ten times or more. The read gets to within 3 residues of the CDR3 end, and the germline J gene fills in the rest. V gene TRBV20-1 combines with J gene TRBJ2-2; no reliable D call. This CDR3 has 13 amino acids. The V end lost 0 bases, the J end lost 3 bases, and 5 bases lay between the germline ends. The germline gives CDR1 DFQATT, CDR2 SNEGSKA (reference sequence). CDR3 bases read: TGCAGTGCTAGAGATGCGGACACCGGGGAG. Translating gives CSARDADTGE. The whole CDR3 is CSARDADTGELFF.

This clone was counted between two and nine times. At one of its ends the junction is not consistent with the germline gene, which may arise from a read error. The sequence runs out 3 residues before the end of the CDR3; the remainder is reconstructed from the germline J gene. The same CDR3 is also encoded by other DNA sequences in this sample. The V and J genes are TRBV20-1 and TRBJ1-2; D gene ambiguous. In germline, CDR1 is DFQATT, CDR2 SNEGSKA (reference sequence). This CDR3 region has 12 residues. CDR3 DNA (partial): TGCAGTGTCGTCAGGCCTCGCTATGGG. Encoded protein: CSVVRPRYG. The entire CDR3 reads CSVVRPRYGYTF.

This clone appeared many times. The missing CDR3 end, 3 residues past where the read stops, is filled in from the germline J gene. V usage is TRBV30 and J usage is TRBJ2-1; 9 nucleotides align to TRBD1. Trimming removed 5 bases from V and 6 bases from J; junction bases left unmatched: 8. Germline values: CDR1 GTSNPN, CDR2 SVGIG (reference sequence). The CDR3 consists of 14 residues. The CDR3 DNA, read in part, is TGTGCCTGGCAATGGGGACAGGGATCCAATGAG. This encodes CAWQWGQGSNE. In full, the CDR3 reads CAWQWGQGSNEQFF.

This clone was counted many times. The read halts 3 residues ahead of the CDR3 end, with the missing end drawn from the germline J gene. The chain links TRBV24-1 to TRBJ2-5, with D perhaps TRBD1 or TRBD2 (5 bases each). V lost 0 bases to trimming and J lost 3 bases, with 13 bases between them. Germline-derived CDR1 and CDR2 are KGHDR and SFDVKD. The CDR3 loop spans 16 amino acids. The CDR3 bases that were read are TGTGCCACCAGTGATTTGGAGGGGTACGAAGAAGAGACC. As protein: CATSDLEGYEEET. The entire CDR3 is CATSDLEGYEEETQYF.

This clone was recorded at least ten times. The read halts 3 residues ahead of the CDR3 end, with the missing end drawn from the germline J gene. This sequence joins TRBV20-1 and TRBJ2-7; 7 positions match TRBD1. The junction had 8 bases not matched to a gene; V was cut back by 3 bases and J by 3 bases. This CDR3 is built from 14 residues. Germline CDR1 is DFQATT and CDR2 is SNEGSKA (reference sequence). Partial CDR3 DNA: TGCAGTGCTAGTCCGACAGGGAATAACTACGAG. Protein: CSASPTGNNYE. The entire CDR3 protein is CSASPTGNNYEQYF.

This clone was picked up many times. The CDR3 goes on 3 residues after the read ends, and that part is filled in from the germline J gene. The V call is TRBV6-1, the J call TRBJ2-3, with D unclear. CDR3 size: 16 residues. Trimming removed 1 base at V and 2 bases at J, with 13 bases between. From germline, CDR1 is MNHNS and CDR2 SASEGT. The DNA read from the CDR3 is TGTGCCAGCAGTGAAGGAAGGGTGCGCATCACAGATACG. It codes for CASSEGRVRITDT. The full-length CDR3 reads as CASSEGRVRITDTQYF.

This clone was counted many times. The read is 3 residues too short to cover the CDR3 end, so that end is filled in from the germline J gene. The genes are TRBV7-2 and TRBJ1-5, with D perhaps TRBD1 (6 bases). The CDR3 is 15 amino acids. In germline, CDR1 is SGHTA, CDR2 FQGNSA. The V and J ends lost 1 base and 2 bases respectively, with 9 bases between them. The CDR3 sequence is CASSLGGGGNQPQHF. The DNA read from the CDR3 is TGTGCCAGCAGCTTAGGAGGGGGAGGCAATCAGCCC.

This clone showed up many times. The read comes to an end 3 residues before the CDR3 does, leaving the germline J gene to fill in the end. The chain employs TRBV14 and TRBJ2-7; D possibly corresponds to TRBD2 (6 bases). Germline V gene data show CDR1 as SGHDN and CDR2 as FVKESK. The CDR3 spans 14 residues. Trimming took off 4 bases at V and 4 bases at J, with 14 bases between the two ends. Incomplete CDR3 DNA: TGTGCCAGCAGCCTTTTCGGGGGTTCTTACGAG. The encoded protein is CASSLFGGSYE. The CDR3 as a whole reads CASSLFGGSYEQYF.

This clone came up many times. Coverage ceases 3 residues before the CDR3 finishes, and the germline J gene fills in the end. The rearrangement uses TRBV20-1 and TRBJ2-7, with 16 bases that match TRBD2. Germline trimming cut 5 bases from V and 5 bases from J; bases unmatched to any gene: 15. Germline V gene data show CDR1 as DFQATT and CDR2 as SNEGSKA (reference sequence). This CDR3 region has 18 residues. CDR3 DNA, as far as it was read: TGCAGTGCTCCTCTTCTCGGTGGGACTAGCGGGAGGGTAGACGAG. Protein product: CSAPLLGGTSGRVDE. The full CDR3 protein is CSAPLLGGTSGRVDEQYF.

This clone came up many times. With the read ending 3 residues before the CDR3 end, the germline J gene is used to fill in that end. The V gene is TRBV9, the J gene TRBJ2-3, with TRBD2 matching 9 bases. V lost 3 bases and J lost 2; bases outside the gene matches: 7. The CDR3 consists of 16 residues. In germline, CDR1 is SGDLS, CDR2 YYNGEE. The CDR3 DNA, read in part, is TGTGCCAGCAGCGGCCTGACTAGCGGATACACAGATACG. This translates into CASSGLTSGYTDT. The entire CDR3 is CASSGLTSGYTDTQYF.